This T cell receptor beta chain is drawn from a study of blood T cell repertoires in COVID-19 (TCRdb year 2020). General notes on the study: Collaborator samples came from the United States, Italy and Spain and covered acute and convalescent phases of COVID-19. Sample metadata almost always included a de-identified subject ID, COVID-19 status, age in years and sex. Subjects who had been exposed to COVID-19, were actively infected with it, or had recovered from it provided the deeply sampled blood TCRbeta repertoires that made up the dataset. A freely available public database, intended as a resource for researchers studying the immune response to SARS-CoV-2, is where the repertoires were released. Where available, HLA class I and class II types were obtained from metadata supplied by the sample provider rather than from assay-based typing. The prospective study material was composed of cDNA or gDNA derived from T cells, B-cell-depleted T cells, or PBMCs. The samples were drawn from the first 160 participants of the ongoing ImmuneRACE study and from 1,254 subjects provided by 6 global collaborators.

Overall results and qualifications from the work: Clinical and demographic metadata were provided uncurated, with the amount varying by source and participant.

The CDR3, cysteine through phenylalanine, is 15 amino acids long. Only the CDR3 part of the read is kept: 45 bases, read in frame from the first base. Based on the germline V gene, the CDR1 and CDR2 sequences are SGHTA and FQGTGA. The junction shows trimming of 0 bases on V and 4 bases on J, plus 13 bases between the germline ends. TCRbeta CDR3 regions were amplified from genomic DNA using the immunoSEQ Assay, a bias-controlled multiplex PCR. The authors' pipeline ran thus. The number of nucleated cells in each sample was estimated by amplification of reference gene primers within the assay. Sequence reads were collapsed and filtered to measure the absolute abundance of every unique TCRbeta CDR3 rearrangement. For each sample, productive Simpson clonality was calculated as the square root of Simpson's diversity index across productive rearrangements. TCRdb provides this immuneACCESS table in a form limited to in-frame rearrangements. Some clones are lacking; in checked studies, under half of them reflect an unresolved V gene, and why the rest are absent is not known. V, J and clone size reflect that table, while D and trimming were determined from the DNA. The sample includes more than 140,000 clones, with just over 85% observed a single time. The ten largest clones add up to approximately 1.5% of the sample.

Whole blood was collected in K2EDTA tubes by collaborating institutions according to the institutions' own protocols. For TCRbeta analysis, collaborators shipped samples as frozen whole blood, isolated PBMCs, or DNA extracted from either of those sample types. This clone was seen just once. What this receptor recognizes is not known. Per-nucleotide qualities are absent, and no much larger clonotype sits a single base away. The chain links TRBV7-3 with TRBJ2-7; the D region possibly corresponds to TRBD2 (6 bases align). The receptor comes from a woman aged 55-70 years with acute or convalescent COVID-19. Source material: peripheral blood. At the DNA level, the sequence is TGTGCCAGCAGCTTAACGATAGGAGGGCGGTACGAGCAGTACTTC. Translation gives CASSLTIGGRYEQYF.